Listed here are 15 T cell receptor beta chains from one sample, sequenced in a study of molecular identifiers for immune sequencing clone quantification. TCRdb ran MiXCR on the PCR reads and lists one entry per CDR3 protein. This sample yields about 320,000 distinct CDR3 sequences, of which roughly a fifth are seen a single time; about 0.79% belongs to the top ten. The specimen sequenced was naive CD8+ T cells from blood, with Jurkat cell RNA spiked in. This sample's subset: FACS-sorted CD8+CD4-CCR7+CD45RA+ naive T cells. The receptors were gathered from a human donor in good health. Some libraries in this study had Jurkat cell RNA spiked in.

As concerns this clonotype: A read error is possible here, since a much larger clone lies one base away. V and J are TRBV20-1 and TRBJ2-3; 7 nucleotides match TRBD2. J gave up 6 bases and V 7 bases, and 7 bases lay outside the gene matches. Germline CDR1 is DFQATT and CDR2 is SNEGSKA (reference sequence). The CDR3 sequence is 12 residues long. The CDR3 DNA reads TGCAGTGTAATGCGGGAGTCGGATACGCAGTATTTT. Its translation: CSVMRESDTQYF.

This clonotype was observed many times. The gene calls are TRBV4-3 and TRBJ2-7; D is possibly TRBD1 (5 bases). The CDR3 loop spans 13 amino acids. CDR1 and CDR2 from the germline V gene are LGHNA and YSLEER. V lost 4 bases to trimming and J lost 1 base, with 8 bases between them. The DNA of the CDR3 is TGCGCCAGCAGCCTACAGGTGTCCTACGAGCAGTACTTC. The encoded protein is CASSLQVSYEQYF.

Concerning this clonotype: A read error may be the cause here, since a much bigger clone is one base away. It is likely a read error, because the conserved phenylalanine at the end of the CDR3 is missing. V gene TRBV27 combines with J gene TRBJ1-6; 7 bases match TRBD1. The CDR3 extends over 15 amino acids. V shed 2 bases and J 4 bases; nucleotides not matched to a gene: 2. Germline loops: CDR1 MNHEY, CDR2 SMNVEV (reference sequence). The CDR3 sequence is CASSLGTAYNSPLHS. The DNA for the CDR3 is TGTGCCAGCAGTTTAGGGACAGCGTATAATTCACCCCTCCACTCT.

This clonotype was seen ten or more times. The V call is TRBV7-9, the J call TRBJ2-6; no reliable D call. Germline CDR1 is SEHNR and CDR2 is FQNEAQ (reference sequence). The CDR3 is 18 amino acids. V was clipped by 2 bases and J by 0 bases, with 14 bases between them. CDR3 residues: CASSLYPLIASGANVLTF. DNA of the CDR3: TGTGCCAGCAGCTTATACCCCCTCATTGCCTCTGGGGCCAACGTCCTGACTTTC.

This clonotype was counted many times. V usage is TRBV6-5 and J usage is TRBJ1-2; D gene uncertain. CDR1 is MNHEY, CDR2 SVGAGI, per germline. V lost 6 bases to trimming and J lost 2 bases, with 13 bases between them. The CDR3 is made up of 14 amino acids. This CDR3 is CASRDLAENYGYTF. The CDR3 DNA reads as TGTGCCAGCAGGGATCTAGCCGAGAACTATGGCTACACCTTC.

The V call is TRBV20-1, the J call TRBJ1-6; perhaps TRBD1 as D (5 bases). V was cut by 0 bases and J by 6 bases, with 9 bases left in between. Germline V gene data show CDR1 as DFQATT and CDR2 as SNEGSKA (reference sequence). This CDR3 comprises 14 residues. DNA for the CDR3: TGCAGTGCTAGAGAGACAGTCTGTAATTCACCCCTCCACTTT. Protein: CSARETVCNSPLHF.

On this clonotype: A much larger clonotype is one base distant, so this may be a read error. The chain employs TRBV13 and TRBJ2-5, with D hard to call. The V end lost 5 bases, the J end lost 5 bases, and 15 bases lay between the germline ends. CDR1 is PRHDT and CDR2 is FYEKMQ in the germline V gene (reference sequence). The CDR3 spans 14 residues. This CDR3 is CASSKTLGLETQYF. In DNA form, the CDR3 reads TGTGCCAGCAGCAAGACCCTGGGGTTGGAGACCCAGTACTTC.

In its sample, this clonotype was seen many times. The V call is TRBV28, the J call TRBJ1-5; 7 nucleotides agree with TRBD1. The germline V gene encodes CDR1 MDHEN and CDR2 SYDVKM. V dropped 11 bases and J dropped 4; count of bases not matched to a gene: 8. The CDR3 consists of 13 residues. The CDR3 sequence is CAGSGDRNQPQHF. In nucleotides, the CDR3 is TGTGCCGGATCTGGGGACAGAAATCAGCCCCAGCATTTT.

For this clonotype: A read error is likely, as this CDR3 ends without the conserved phenylalanine or tryptophan. This chain uses TRBV12-3 or TRBV12-4 with TRBJ2-1; D not resolved. CDR3 length equals 13 residues. V was trimmed by 6 bases and J by 8 bases, leaving 14 bases between them. Here the CDR3 reads CASRVESWDEQFS. The CDR3 coding sequence is TGTGCCAGCAGGGTTGAGTCGTGGGATGAGCAGTTCTCC.

The chain carries TRBV3-1 and TRBJ1-5; a possible D gene is TRBD1 (5 bases). CDR1 and CDR2 from the germline V gene are LGHDT and YNNKEL (reference sequence). This CDR3 has 15 amino acids. V lost 0 bases and J 1 base, leaving 7 bases between the germline ends. The CDR3 protein is CASSQEGVSNQPQHF. The CDR3 DNA is TGTGCCAGCAGCCAAGAGGGGGTGAGCAATCAGCCCCAGCATTTT.

This clonotype was detected many times. The J gene is TRBJ2-2, the V gene TRBV12-3 or TRBV12-4; 7 nucleotides line up with TRBD1. The ends lost 5 bases at V and 1 base at J; junction bases unmatched: 19. The CDR3 loop spans 20 amino acids. Written as DNA, the CDR3 is TGTGCCAGCAGTCTTCCGGGACAGTTTTACCTGCCAGGGAACACCGGGGAGCTGTTTTTT. This codes for CASSLPGQFYLPGNTGELFF.

This chain links TRBV7-9 with TRBJ2-7; D remains unclear. The CDR3 runs to 14 residues. CDR1 is SEHNR and CDR2 is FQNEAQ in the germline V gene (reference sequence). V dropped 0 bases and J dropped 3 bases, with 9 bases sitting between them. CDR3 in amino acids: CASSLALQDYEQYF. The CDR3 DNA follows: TGTGCCAGCAGCTTAGCGCTTCAGGACTACGAGCAGTACTTC.

In the case of this clonotype: A far larger clone is only one base removed, so a read error is likely. The chain is built from TRBV7-8 and TRBJ2-5; D uncertain. This CDR3 comprises 12 residues. CDR1 and CDR2 (germline): SGHVS, FQNEAQ. CDR3: CASSLSGETQCF. The CDR3 region has the DNA TGTGCCAGCAGCTTGTCCGGAGAGACCCAGTGCTTC. The full variable domain, rest sourced from reference TRBV7-8 and TRBJ2-5, is GAGVSQSPRYKVAKRGQDVALRCDPISGHVSLFWYQQALGQGPEFLTYFQNEAQLDKSGLPSDRFFAERPEGSVSTLKIQRTQQEDSAVYLCASSLSGETQCFGPGTRLLVL.

In its sample, this clonotype was seen many times. The chain links TRBV2 to TRBJ2-7; TRBD2 agrees at 8 bases. CDR1 and CDR2 from the germline V gene are SNHLY and FYNNEI. This CDR3 has 13 amino acids. The V segment lost 0 bases and the J segment 6 bases; nucleotides outside the gene matches: 1. CDR3 residues: CASSEAREAEQYF. CDR3 coding DNA: TGTGCCAGCAGTGAAGCGCGGGAGGCCGAGCAGTACTTC.

The sample holds many counts of this clonotype. V is TRBV25-1 and J is TRBJ2-7; 10 positions agree with TRBD2. Trimming at V came to 1 base and at J to 6 bases, leaving 3 bases not matched to a gene. Germline CDR1 is MGHDK and CDR2 is SYGVNS. The CDR3 runs to 14 residues. The CDR3 sequence is CASSESSSGSEQYF. The CDR3 nucleotides read TGTGCCAGCAGTGAATCCTCTAGCGGGAGCGAGCAGTACTTC.